This paragraph reports one T cell receptor (beta chain). This sample was taken from a study of blood T cell repertoires in COVID-19. Overall study: Both acute and convalescent COVID-19 samples were obtained from the United States, Italy and Spain. In each case, the material was cDNA or gDNA derived from T cells, B-cell-depleted T cells, or PBMCs.

As originally analysed: Nucleated cell counts were estimated from reference gene primer amplification. TCRdb's table, derived via immunoSEQ multiplex PCR, lists solely in-frame clones and lacks some. V and J calls and clone size come straight from that table; D and trimming were deduced from the DNA. This table has about 160,000 clones, roughly four fifths appearing once. The CDR3 totals 15 residues. CDR1 and CDR2 (germline): SQVTM, ANQGSEA. Trimming took 7 bases from V and 4 from J; bases not matched to a gene: 13. Sequenced input: peripheral blood. This clonotype originated in a man aged 40-50 years who had recovered from COVID-19. The gene calls are TRBV29-1 and TRBJ2-3; 8 bases are shared with TRBD2. The CDR3 spells CSAASVGLESDTQYF. The CDR3 coding sequence is TGCAGCGCAGCCTCCGTGGGACTAGAATCAGATACGCAGTATTTT.